This is a list of T cell receptor beta chains from one sample in a study of T cell repertoires in aging, cancer and after chemotherapy. TCRdb re-analysed the multiplex PCR reads in MiXCR, keeping a single row per CDR3 protein. The data contain approximately 11,000 distinct CDR3 sequences, roughly 40% of them singletons. Specimen: blood. The receptors stem from a human donor in good health. The CDR3 runs from the conserved cysteine through the conserved F or W. The order of the fields is D gene, V gene, J gene, clone size, CDR3 protein, CDR3 DNA. A D gene is named only where the DNA matches it firmly. Clone sizes are given selectively: once, few, many, or a class where the clone is expanded.

>TRBD2|TRBV5-6|TRBJ2-3|once
CASSFTLRGRERTDTQYF
TGTGCCAGCAGCTTTACTCTTCGTGGGCGGGAGAGGACAGATACGCAGTATTTT
>-|TRBV6-1|TRBJ1-5|few
CASSGTGPSNQPQHF
TGTGCCAGCAGTGGAACGGGACCCAGCAATCAGCCCCAGCATTTT
>-|TRBV12-3/TRBV12-4|TRBJ1-2|-
CASRLNYGYTF
TGTGCCAGCAGGTTAAACTATGGCTACACCTTC
>-|TRBV5-4|TRBJ2-4|-
CASSLGGTNIQYF
TGTGCCAGCAGCTTGGGGGGGACCAACATTCAGTACTTC
>TRBD1|TRBV6-5|TRBJ1-5|few
CASSVDRVSNQPQHF
TGTGCCAGCAGTGTCGACAGGGTGAGCAATCAGCCCCAGCATTTT
>TRBD1|TRBV5-5|TRBJ2-5|-
CASSQGASSLETQYF
TGTGCCAGCAGCCAGGGGGCTAGTTCTCTAGAGACCCAGTACTTC
>TRBD2|TRBV20-1|TRBJ2-3|-
CSALDSGSSADTQYF
TGCAGTGCCCTTGATAGCGGGAGTTCGGCAGATACGCAGTATTTT
>TRBD1|TRBV7-2|TRBJ1-2|-
CASSPGQGNYGYTF
TGTGCCAGCAGCCCAGGACAGGGAAACTATGGCTACACCTTC
>-|TRBV19|TRBJ1-6|few
CASSIRQENSPLHF
TGTGCCAGTAGTATCCGACAGGAGAATTCACCCCTCCACTTT
>TRBD2|TRBV29-1|TRBJ2-5|few
CSGAGAGEETQYF
TGCAGCGGAGCGGGGGCCGGGGAAGAGACCCAGTACTTC
>-|TRBV6-2/TRBV6-3|TRBJ1-5|few
CASSYDSSNQPQHF
TGTGCCAGCAGTTACGACAGCTCGAATCAGCCCCAGCATTTT
>-|TRBV6-5|TRBJ1-4|few
CASSYKLAQLEKLFF
TGTGCCAGCAGTTATAAACTGGCTCAACTCGAAAAACTGTTTTTT
>-|TRBV19|TRBJ2-2|-
CASSIPNDRYTGELFF
TGTGCCAGTAGTATCCCCAATGACCGATACACCGGGGAGCTGTTTTTT
>TRBD1|TRBV19|TRBJ1-1|-
CASSIGQGAGTEAFF
TGTGCCAGTAGTATCGGCCAGGGGGCAGGCACTGAAGCTTTCTTT
>-|TRBV12-3/TRBV12-4|TRBJ2-1|-
CASSSERNLGGEQFF
TGTGCCAGCAGTTCTGAGCGGAACTTGGGGGGTGAGCAGTTCTTC
>-|TRBV15|TRBJ1-4|-
CATSDRATNEKLFF
TGTGCCACCTCGGACCGAGCAACTAATGAAAAACTGTTTTTT
>TRBD1|TRBV6-6|TRBJ1-1|-
CASSRTGGDTEAFF
TGTGCCAGCAGTCGGACAGGGGGAGACACTGAAGCTTTCTTT
>TRBD1|TRBV6-5|TRBJ1-2|few
CAGGQGFSGYTF
TGTGCGGGGGGACAGGGTTTTTCTGGCTACACCTTC
>-|TRBV27|TRBJ1-1|-
CASSFQGSTEAFF
TGTGCCAGCAGTTTTCAGGGGAGCACTGAAGCTTTCTTT
>-|TRBV28|TRBJ1-2|few
CASSLATPYGYTF
TGTGCCAGCAGTTTAGCTACACCCTATGGCTACACCTTC
>-|TRBV6-5|TRBJ2-3|few
CATAGGDTQYF
TGTGCCACCGCCGGAGGAGATACGCAGTATTTT
>-|TRBV30|TRBJ1-3|-
CAWIFSGNTIYF
TGTGCCTGGATCTTCTCTGGAAACACCATATATTTT
>-|TRBV27|TRBJ1-6|-
CASSFLDSPLHF
TGTGCCAGCAGTTTTCTCGATTCACCCCTCCACTTT
>TRBD1|TRBV28|TRBJ1-2|-
CASKTGGGSGYTF
TGTGCCAGCAAGACAGGGGGCGGGAGCGGCTACACCTTC
>-|TRBV7-9|TRBJ1-6|-
CASSFSGNSPLHF
TGTGCCAGCAGCTTTTCGGGGAATTCACCCCTCCACTTT
>-|TRBV7-3|TRBJ1-2|few
CASSPDSSYGYTF
TGTGCCAGCAGCCCCGACAGTTCCTATGGCTACACCTTC
>-|TRBV19|TRBJ1-5|-
CASRLTGDNQPQHF
TGTGCCAGTAGATTAACAGGAGACAATCAGCCCCAGCATTTT
>TRBD2|TRBV28|TRBJ2-3|few
CASSGLADYTDTQYF
TGTGCCAGCAGCGGACTAGCGGACTACACAGATACGCAGTATTTT
>TRBD1|TRBV7-3|TRBJ2-1|-
CASSLNPRGPHNEQFF
TGTGCCAGCAGCTTAAACCCCAGGGGGCCCCACAATGAGCAGTTCTTC
>TRBD2|TRBV6-2/TRBV6-3|TRBJ2-4|once
CASSYLAGGLAKNIQYF
TGTGCCAGCAGTTATTTAGCGGGAGGCCTAGCCAAAAACATTCAGTACTTC
>TRBD2|TRBV12-3/TRBV12-4|TRBJ2-3|-
CASSRTSGGRGDTQYF
TGTGCCAGCAGTCGGACTAGCGGGGGGCGGGGAGATACGCAGTATTTT
>-|TRBV27|TRBJ1-4|-
CASSRGRGGGEEKLFF
TGTGCCAGCAGTCGGGGTAGAGGGGGAGGGGAGGAAAAACTGTTTTTT